Here is one T cell receptor (beta chain) with its context. Its antigen is currently not known. No base qualities exist here, and no much larger clone lies one base off it. From the germline V gene (reference sequence), CDR1 is SGHAT and CDR2 is FQDESV. Between the V and J ends, shortened by 1 base and 4 bases respectively, the junction contains 7 bases. Its CDR3 holds 13 amino acids, cysteine through phenylalanine. The sequence is cut down to CDR3 DNA, 39 bases in frame from base 1. The receptor library was made with 5' RACE. The instrument was an Illumina HiSeq 2500. A second roughly 7 to 12 cycle PCR used a sample-barcoded 5' primer and a J-beta primer mix. A template-switch 5' adaptor carrying 12 random nucleotides introduced a unique molecular identifier onto each TCR beta cDNA molecule. Each sample yielded at least 3 million CDR3-containing paired-end reads. First-strand cDNA synthesis was performed from all RNA using the Mint cDNA synthesis kit, with priming by a TRBC-specific oligonucleotide. All cDNA was treated with uracil-DNA glycosylase and then went through a first 18-cycle PCR with the universal primers M1SS and BC2_uni_R. Per the source publication's procedure: Normalization of each sample was performed by random selection of 1 million high-quality reads, each carrying a distinct molecular identifier. Reads with shared molecular identifiers were discarded instead of being binned into consensus sequences. MiTCR, with a Q25 quality threshold and the strictest error-elimination algorithm, was used for CDR3 identification, clonotype clustering and error correction. A nonparametric unseen species model with Euler transformation was used to estimate lower-bound total TCR beta diversity. Starting from the raw public reads, TCRdb applied fastp trimming at Q25, assembled clones with MiXCR and retained in-frame beta chains. Merged by CDR3 protein, the rows form single entries marked with the most common genes and DNA. The V and J calls reflect TCRdb's pipeline rather than the authors' work. Across this sample there are more than 1 million distinct CDR3 sequences, with 40% to 50% seen only once. The ten most abundant clones make up 18% of the sample.

This record comes from a study of blood T cells in healthy people across ages (dated by TCRdb to the mid-2010s). General notes on the study: In model experiments, roughly one uniquely barcoded TCR beta cDNA molecule per two T cells was captured by template switching. Donors of different ages were randomly distributed across sequencing lanes to avoid experimental bias. Donors were grouped into four age groups: young (average 16 years), middle-aged (roughly 38), aged (about 60) and long-lived (around 80). The study measured age-related changes in TCR beta repertoire diversity using deep sequencing normalized with unique cDNA molecular identifiers. The study analyzed two additional independent replicas of 1 million unique cDNA reads from the same blood draw for two donors, one aged 18 to 29 and one aged 80 or older. The full study reports these points: Because donor CMV infection status was unknown, age-related changes in expanded clonotypes were potentially confounded. Compared with the aged group, the long-lived group had more naive CD4+ T cells, fewer expanded clones and increased TCR diversity, suggesting age selection. As age increased, observed TCR beta diversity per million T cells dropped in a roughly linear way, and a significant reduction was already evident by age roughly 36. Total diversity estimates from one million sequenced T cells were considered lower bounds and underestimates. Because profiling used bulk unsorted PBMCs, naive and antigen-experienced compartments could not be compared conclusively. A strong correlation was found between observed TCR beta diversity and the percentage of naive T cells measured by flow cytometry.

Donors were approximately 42 systemically healthy Caucasian individuals from Russia aged roughly 6 to 95 years. Roughly 9 milliliters of peripheral blood were drawn from each donor into EDTA-treated Vacutainer tubes. Ficoll-Paque density-gradient centrifugation was used to isolate PBMCs, with at least 6.5 million obtained per sample. Trizol reagent was used to extract total RNA from PBMCs, with at least 6 micrograms per sample. For every donor, an aliquot of PBMCs went through flow cytometry to measure the percentages of naive CD45RAhigh/CD27high T cells. The rearranged segments are TRBV11-1 and TRBJ2-5, and perhaps TRBD1 as D gene, on 5 matching bases. The specimen was blood. The receptor's source is a woman aged 60-70 years in good health. The DNA reads TGTGCCAGCAGCTTAGTGGGGCGAGAGACCCAGTACTTC. This sequence encodes CASSLVGRETQYF.